These T cell receptor beta chains were read from a single sample in a study of T cell responses to AZD1222 COVID-19 vaccine. Profiled with immunoSEQ multiplex PCR; TCRdb holds only in-frame clones, not every one. Found here are over 110,000 clones, under 95% of them singletons; the top ten hold around 5.1%. The source material was peripheral blood, sampled on day 0 of AZD1222 vaccination. The receptors shown here come from an adult in good health. CDR3s include the opening cysteine and the closing phenylalanine or tryptophan. The D gene is left open where the match is weak. The size of a clone is reported for some rows only, either as once, few or many, or as a class for expanded clones.

clone_size,v_call,d_call,j_call,cdr3_nt,cdr3_aa
-,TRBV15,TRBD1,TRBJ1-4,TGTGCCACCAGCAGATTCGACAGGGAGAAACTGTTTTTT,CATSRFDREKLFF
-,TRBV9,TRBD2,TRBJ2-2,TGTGCCAGCAGCGTTGGCGGGGGAGCAAACACCGGGGAGCTGTTTTTT,CASSVGGGANTGELFF
-,TRBV14,-,TRBJ2-5,TGTGCCAGCAGCCAATTGGTGATAGAGACCCAGTACTTC,CASSQLVIETQYF
-,TRBV6-5,-,TRBJ1-3,TGTGCCAGCATCCCCAGGGGAACTGGAAACACCATATATTTT,CASIPRGTGNTIYF
-,TRBV11-2,-,TRBJ1-6,TGTGCCAGCAGCTTAATCACACGTAATTCACCCCTCCACTTT,CASSLITRNSPLHF
-,TRBV18,-,TRBJ2-7,TGTGCCAGCTCACCACGGGAGACCAACTACGAGCAGTACTTC,CASSPRETNYEQYF
-,TRBV27,-,TRBJ2-7,TGTGCCAGCAGTTTACACGGGTCCTACGAGCAGTACTTC,CASSLHGSYEQYF
-,TRBV7-8,-,TRBJ1-1,TGTGCCAGCACCTTAGGGGGAAGGACTGAAGCTTTCTTT,CASTLGGRTEAFF
-,TRBV4-1,-,TRBJ2-1,TGCGCCAGCAGCGGCAATGAGCAGTTCTTC,CASSGNEQFF
-,TRBV12-5,-,TRBJ1-1,TGTGCTAGTGGTTTCTCTAGGGGACACGGCGAAGCTTTCTTT,CASGFSRGHGEAFF
-,TRBV24-1,-,TRBJ1-5,TGTGCCACCAGTTACCATACAGCGCTGGTAGTACCCCAGCATTTT,CATSYHTALVVPQHF
-,TRBV5-4,-,TRBJ1-2,TGTGCCAGCAGCATTGATTACTATGGCTACACCTTC,CASSIDYYGYTF
-,TRBV6-2/TRBV6-3,-,TRBJ1-1,TGTGCCAGCAGTCCCCAGCGGGGGACTGAAGCTTTCTTT,CASSPQRGTEAFF
-,TRBV29-1,-,TRBJ1-1,TGCAGCGTTCTGACGACTGAAGCTTTCTTT,CSVLTTEAFF
once,TRBV7-2,-,TRBJ2-7,TGTGCCAGCAGCCCCAGTAGGTACCGCTACGAGCAGTACTTC,CASSPSRYRYEQYF
-,TRBV30,TRBD1,TRBJ1-5,TGTGCCTGGAGTCCAGGGGGGCAGCCCCAGCATTTT,CAWSPGGQPQHF
once,TRBV27,-,TRBJ1-1,TGTGCCAGCAGCCAGGGCGATCGGGGTGAAGCTTTCTTT,CASSQGDRGEAFF
-,TRBV5-1,-,TRBJ1-5,TGCGCCAGCAGCGGGAGGTTCGATCAGCCCCAGCATTTT,CASSGRFDQPQHF
-,TRBV3-1/TRBV3-2,TRBD2,TRBJ2-7,TGTGCCAGCAGCTTTCAGCCGGTCCAACTGGCGGGAGGGAAGTACGAGCAGTACTTC,CASSFQPVQLAGGKYEQYF
-,TRBV25-1,-,TRBJ2-3,TGTGCCAGCAGTGATCTGCTCTCAGGGGAAGATACGCAGTATTTT,CASSDLLSGEDTQYF
-,TRBV18,-,TRBJ2-5,TGTGCCAGCTCACGGGGGCGCGCCAAGGCCCAGTACTTC,CASSRGRAKAQYF
-,TRBV9,-,TRBJ1-6,TGTGCCAGCAGCGTAGCTTCCCAGTTTAATTCACCCCTCCACTTT,CASSVASQFNSPLHF
once,TRBV29-1,-,TRBJ2-7,TGCAGCGTTGCCCTAATTCCGGGACGGACCTACGAGCAGTACTTC,CSVALIPGRTYEQYF
-,TRBV3-1/TRBV3-2,-,TRBJ1-2,TGTGCCAGCAGGAGTTCGGGGCAGGGCTACACCTTC,CASRSSGQGYTF
-,TRBV10-2,-,TRBJ1-1,TGCGCCAGCAGTGAGTCAAGCCTGAACACTGAAGCTTTCTTT,CASSESSLNTEAFF
-,TRBV19,-,TRBJ1-2,TGTGCCAGTAGTCCCGCCCTTAGCAACTATGGCTACACCTTC,CASSPALSNYGYTF
-,TRBV9,-,TRBJ2-7,TGTGCCAGCCAAGGACGGGAGCGCGACGAGCAGTACTTC,CASQGRERDEQYF
-,TRBV5-1,-,TRBJ2-1,TGCGCCACCTTGGGCAGGGGATTCTACAATGAGCAGTTCTTC,CATLGRGFYNEQFF
-,TRBV6-2/TRBV6-3,TRBD1,TRBJ2-7,TGTGCCAGCAGTTACTCGATCCTCGGGACAGGGGGTATCTACGAGCAGTACTTC,CASSYSILGTGGIYEQYF
once,TRBV27,-,TRBJ2-1,TGTGCCAGCAGTTTGTCTGGCGGGGATGAGCAGTTCTTC,CASSLSGGDEQFF
-,TRBV5-4,TRBD1,TRBJ2-7,TGTGCCAGCAGGACTGGGACAGCCCCACACAACGAGCAGTACTTC,CASRTGTAPHNEQYF
-,TRBV14,-,TRBJ2-4,TGTGCCAGCAGCCTTAGCGGCCCCTTCGTTCAGTACTTC,CASSLSGPFVQYF
-,TRBV4-3,TRBD1,TRBJ1-2,TGCGCCAGCAGCCAAGATGAGACAGGGGGATATGGGTATGGCTACACCTTC,CASSQDETGGYGYGYTF
-,TRBV4-3,-,TRBJ1-1,TGCGCCAGCAGCCAAGGGGGGAGTAGACTGACTGAAGCTTTCTTT,CASSQGGSRLTEAFF
-,TRBV19,-,TRBJ1-4,TGTGCCAGTAGCCCGGTTTTCGCTAATGAAAAACTGTTTTTT,CASSPVFANEKLFF
-,TRBV6-2/TRBV6-3,-,TRBJ2-7,TGTGCCAGCAGCCAGGACGGCGGGACCTACGAGCAGTACTTC,CASSQDGGTYEQYF
few,TRBV4-1,-,TRBJ2-2,TGCGCCAGCAGCCAAGAAGGACCGCAAAAAGCCGGGGAGCTGTTTTTT,CASSQEGPQKAGELFF
-,TRBV6-5,-,TRBJ2-1,TGTGCCAGCATCCGCAGTGAGCAGTTCTTC,CASIRSEQFF
-,TRBV12-3/TRBV12-4,TRBD1,TRBJ2-7,TGTGCCAGCAGCCCTACAGGGGCCTACGAGCAGTACTTC,CASSPTGAYEQYF
-,TRBV5-1,-,TRBJ1-1,TGCGCCAGCAGCTTGGTAACGGGGCTGAACACTGAAGCTTTCTTT,CASSLVTGLNTEAFF
-,TRBV6-5,TRBD1,TRBJ1-1,TGTGCCAGCAGTTATCAGGGGGCGCCCGCGAACACTGAAGCTTTCTTT,CASSYQGAPANTEAFF
-,TRBV5-4,-,TRBJ1-2,TGTGCCAGCAGCGAAGGGACTGAGAACTATGGCTACACCTTC,CASSEGTENYGYTF
-,TRBV19,-,TRBJ1-5,TGTGCCAGTATAGGGAGGGGGAGCAATCAGCCCCAGCATTTT,CASIGRGSNQPQHF
-,TRBV19,TRBD2,TRBJ2-1,TGTGCCAGTAGTATAGGCCTAGCGGGGGGATACAATGAGCAGTTCTTC,CASSIGLAGGYNEQFF
-,TRBV19,TRBD1,TRBJ2-6,TGTGCCAGTACCGGTCCAGGGGGAACCTCTGGGGCCAACGTCCTGACTTTC,CASTGPGGTSGANVLTF